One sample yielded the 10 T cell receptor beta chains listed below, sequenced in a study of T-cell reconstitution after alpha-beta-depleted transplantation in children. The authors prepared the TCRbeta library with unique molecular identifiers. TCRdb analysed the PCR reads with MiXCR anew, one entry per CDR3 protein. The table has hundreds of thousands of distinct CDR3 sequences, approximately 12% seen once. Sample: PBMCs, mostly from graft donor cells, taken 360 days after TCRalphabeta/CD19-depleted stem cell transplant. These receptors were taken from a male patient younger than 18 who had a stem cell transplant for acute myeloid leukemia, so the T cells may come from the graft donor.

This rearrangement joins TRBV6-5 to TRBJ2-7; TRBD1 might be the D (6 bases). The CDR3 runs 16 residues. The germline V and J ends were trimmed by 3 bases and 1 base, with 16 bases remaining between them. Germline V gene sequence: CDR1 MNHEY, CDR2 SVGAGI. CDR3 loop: CASSYEWGLRSYEQYF. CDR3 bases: TGTGCCAGCAGTTATGAATGGGGGCTTAGATCCTACGAGCAGTACTTC.

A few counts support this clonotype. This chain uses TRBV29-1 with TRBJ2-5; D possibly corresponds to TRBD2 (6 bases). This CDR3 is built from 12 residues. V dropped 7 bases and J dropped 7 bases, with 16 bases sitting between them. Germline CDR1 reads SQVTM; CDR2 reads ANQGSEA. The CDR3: CSERQLGGTQYF. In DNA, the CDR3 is TGCAGCGAGAGACAGCTGGGGGGGACCCAGTACTTC.

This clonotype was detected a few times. This chain's CDR3 is CASSFQTSLFYNEQFF. CDR3 bases: TGTGCCAGCAGTTTCCAGACTAGCCTATTCTACAATGAGCAGTTCTTC. This chain links TRBV12-3 or TRBV12-4 with TRBJ2-1; 7 bases align to TRBD2. V shed 3 bases, J shed 3 bases, and the junction held 8 bases outside the gene matches. The CDR3 is made up of 16 amino acids.

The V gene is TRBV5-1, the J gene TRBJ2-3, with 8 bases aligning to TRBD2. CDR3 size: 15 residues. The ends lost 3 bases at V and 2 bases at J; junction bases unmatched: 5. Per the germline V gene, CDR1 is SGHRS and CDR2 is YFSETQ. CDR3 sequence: CASSSIAGNTDTQYF. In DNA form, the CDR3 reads TGCGCCAGCAGCTCAATAGCGGGGAACACAGATACGCAGTATTTT.

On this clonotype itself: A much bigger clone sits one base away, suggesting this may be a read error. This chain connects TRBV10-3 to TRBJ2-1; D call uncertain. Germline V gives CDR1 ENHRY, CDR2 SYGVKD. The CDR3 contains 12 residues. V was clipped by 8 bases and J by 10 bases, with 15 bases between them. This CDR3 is CAIGPLLGEQFF. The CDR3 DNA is TGTGCCATCGGACCACTCCTCGGGGAGCAGTTCTTC.

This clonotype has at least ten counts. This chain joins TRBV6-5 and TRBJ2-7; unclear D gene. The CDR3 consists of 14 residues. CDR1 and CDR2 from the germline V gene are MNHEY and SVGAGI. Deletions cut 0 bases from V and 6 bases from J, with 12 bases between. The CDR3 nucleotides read TGTGCCAGCAGTTACTCGGAGTCTTTCGGCGAGCAGTACTTC. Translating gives CASSYSESFGEQYF.

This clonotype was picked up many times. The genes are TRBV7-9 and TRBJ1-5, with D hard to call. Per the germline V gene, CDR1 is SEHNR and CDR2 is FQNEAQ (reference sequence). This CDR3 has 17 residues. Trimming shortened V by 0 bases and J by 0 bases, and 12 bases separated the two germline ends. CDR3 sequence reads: CASSLAVGSGSNQPQHF. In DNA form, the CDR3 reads TGTGCCAGCAGCTTAGCGGTAGGGTCGGGTAGCAATCAGCCCCAGCATTTT.

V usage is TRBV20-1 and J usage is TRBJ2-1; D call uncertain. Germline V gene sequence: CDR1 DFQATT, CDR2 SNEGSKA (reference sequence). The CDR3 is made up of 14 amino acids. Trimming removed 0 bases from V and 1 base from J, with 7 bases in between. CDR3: CSARDRISYNEQFF. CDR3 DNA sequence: TGCAGTGCTAGAGACAGGATTTCCTACAATGAGCAGTTCTTC.

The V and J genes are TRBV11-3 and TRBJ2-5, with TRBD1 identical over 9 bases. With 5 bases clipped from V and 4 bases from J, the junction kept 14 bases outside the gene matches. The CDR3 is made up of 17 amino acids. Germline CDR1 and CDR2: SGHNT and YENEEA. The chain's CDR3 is CASSLGTGRPWGETQYF. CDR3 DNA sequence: TGTGCCAGCAGCCTCGGGACAGGGAGGCCCTGGGGAGAGACCCAGTACTTC.

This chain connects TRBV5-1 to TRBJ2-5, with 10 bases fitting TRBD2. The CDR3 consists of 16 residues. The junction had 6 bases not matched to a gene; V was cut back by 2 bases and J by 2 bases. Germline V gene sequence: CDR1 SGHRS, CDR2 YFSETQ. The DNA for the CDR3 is TGCGCCAGCAGCTTTACGACTAGCGGGCTTCAAGAGACCCAGTACTTC. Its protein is CASSFTTSGLQETQYF.